This passage covers 14 T cell receptor beta chains from one sample sequenced in a study of CD8 T cells in Susac syndrome. Random hexamers served to reverse transcribe roughly 0.45 to 1 ug RNA. Each CDR3 protein gets one entry after TCRdb re-called the immunoSEQ multiplex PCR reads with MiXCR. In the table there are about 120,000 distinct CDR3 sequences, about 92% of which are singletons. Sequenced: CD4+ T cells from PBMCs. The receptors were gathered from a human donor with multiple sclerosis.

This sequence joins TRBV5-1 and TRBJ1-1; D is ambiguous. This CDR3 is 13 amino acids long. Germline CDR1 SGHRS, CDR2 YFSETQ. Trimming shortened V by 2 bases and J by 0 bases, and 5 bases separated the two germline ends. In DNA form, the CDR3 reads TGCGCCAGCAGCTTAAGAATGAACACTGAAGCTTTCTTT. It specifies CASSLRMNTEAFF. The variable domain in full, completed from reference TRBV5-1 and TRBJ1-1, reads KAGVTQTPRYLIKTRGQQVTLSCSPISGHRSVSWYQQTPGQGLQFLFEYFSETQRNKGNFPGRFSGRQFSNSRSEMNVSTLELGDSALYLCASSLRMNTEAFFGQGTRLTVV.

The rearrangement links TRBV7-9 to TRBJ2-7; weak D call: TRBD1 (6 bases). Germline values: CDR1 SEHNR, CDR2 FQNEAQ (reference sequence). V lost 5 bases and J lost 5, with 19 bases in between. CDR3 length equals 15 residues. The CDR3 sequence: CASSLRQARTDEQYF. The CDR3 DNA follows: TGTGCCAGCAGCCTCCGACAGGCAAGAACCGACGAGCAGTACTTC.

CDR3 in DNA: TGCAGCGTTGAGGTCAGCTCCTACGAGCAGTACTTC. Protein product: CSVEVSSYEQYF. This chain uses TRBV29-1 with TRBJ2-7; D gene unclear. The V gene lost 3 bases and the J gene lost 0 bases, with 6 bases spanning the gap. The CDR3 spans 12 residues. Germline loops: CDR1 SQVTM, CDR2 ANQGSEA.

The V call is TRBV27, the J call TRBJ1-5; weak D call: TRBD1 (6 bases). CDR3 length: 14 residues. V lost 3 bases and J lost 7, with 13 bases in between. Germline CDR1 MNHEY, CDR2 SMNVEV (reference sequence). Written as DNA, the CDR3 is TGTGCCAGCAGTTTGTGGGGGGGCAGACAGCCCCAGCATTTT. It specifies CASSLWGGRQPQHF.

The chain recombines TRBV28 with TRBJ1-5; tentatively, D is TRBD1 (5 bases). Between the trimmed V and J ends, which lost 5 bases and 4 bases, there was a span of 24 bases. Germline CDR1 and CDR2: MDHEN and SYDVKM. This CDR3 has 18 amino acids. The CDR3 sequence: CASSILQVRTPQNQPQHF. As DNA, the CDR3 is TGTGCCAGCAGTATTCTACAGGTACGAACGCCTCAGAATCAGCCCCAGCATTTT.

This chain connects TRBV19 to TRBJ2-3; 13 nucleotides align to TRBD2. Germline V gene data show CDR1 as LNHDA and CDR2 as SQIVND (reference sequence). CDR3 length: 14 amino acids. J was trimmed by 5 bases and V by 5 bases; bases with no gene match: 1. The CDR3 here is CASSWTSGRDTQYF. The CDR3 bases are TGTGCCAGTAGTTGGACTAGCGGGAGAGATACGCAGTATTTT.

This clonotype was found once. The V call is TRBV3-1, the J call TRBJ2-6; D call uncertain. The germline V gene encodes CDR1 LGHDT and CDR2 YNNKEL (reference sequence). The CDR3 runs to 15 residues. Trimming left V 4 bases short and J 0 bases short, with 7 bases between. CDR3 sequence: CASSRTNSGANVLTF. CDR3 in DNA: TGTGCCAGCAGCCGAACAAACTCTGGGGCCAACGTCCTGACTTTC.

The V and J genes are TRBV6-5 and TRBJ2-6; TRBD1 might be the D (6 bases). The ends were cut back, 7 bases at V and 2 bases at J, with 12 bases in the middle. The CDR3 covers 15 residues. Germline CDR1 and CDR2: MNHEY and SVGAGI. CDR3 in amino acids: CASTPTGPGANVLTF. In DNA, the CDR3 is TGTGCCAGCACCCCGACAGGACCTGGGGCCAACGTCCTGACTTTC.

This rearrangement joins TRBV9 to TRBJ2-3, with D possibly TRBD2 on 6 matching bases. Germline CDR1 reads SGDLS; CDR2 reads YYNGEE. CDR3 length: 15 amino acids. V was cut by 0 bases and J by 4 bases, with 12 bases left in between. The CDR3 is CASSVGGVLADTQYF. The CDR3 coding sequence is TGTGCCAGCAGCGTAGGCGGGGTGCTGGCAGATACGCAGTATTTT. The variable domain in full, with the rest retrieved from reference TRBV9 and TRBJ2-3, is DSGVTQTPKHLITATGQRVTLRCSPRSGDLSVYWYQQSLDQGLQFLIQYYNGEERAKGNILERFSAQQFPDLHSELNLSSLELGDSALYFCASSVGGVLADTQYFGPGTRLTVL.

J is TRBJ2-5 and V is TRBV5-6, with D perhaps assigned TRBD1 or TRBD2 (6 bases each). The germline gives CDR1 SGHDT, CDR2 YYEEEE. V was trimmed by 6 bases and J by 4 bases, leaving 16 bases between them. The CDR3 is 14 residues long. The DNA of the CDR3 is TGTGCCAGCACCAGGGGACTCCCGTCAGAGACCCAGTACTTC. Translation gives CASTRGLPSETQYF.

The rearrangement uses TRBV4-2 and TRBJ2-7, with D perhaps matching TRBD1 (6 bases). The CDR3 spans 16 residues. Germline CDR1 and CDR2: LGHNA and YNFKEQ. The germline V and J ends were trimmed by 0 bases and 0 bases, with 12 bases remaining between them. CDR3 region: CASSQEGSRGSYEQYF. In nucleotides, the CDR3 is TGTGCCAGCAGCCAAGAGGGTTCCAGGGGCTCCTACGAGCAGTACTTC.

The chain is built from TRBV20-1 and TRBJ1-2; D gene uncertain. This CDR3 spans 12 amino acids. Trimming removed 6 bases from V and 4 bases from J, with 12 bases in between. Germline lookup yields CDR1 DFQATT and CDR2 SNEGSKA (reference sequence). The CDR3: CSASDLIYGYTF. CDR3 coding DNA: TGCAGTGCGTCCGACCTTATCTATGGCTACACCTTC.

The chain combines TRBV5-1 with TRBJ1-2, with D uncertain. In germline, CDR1 is SGHRS, CDR2 YFSETQ. CDR3 length: 15 amino acids. Trimming stripped 0 bases from V and 4 bases from J, with 13 bases between. Written as DNA, the CDR3 is TGCGCCAGCAGCTTGGAGGCCACGTCGGGCTATGGCTACACCTTC. It specifies CASSLEATSGYGYTF.

The CDR3: CASSGQGVSGELFF. Here the CDR3 DNA reads TGCGCCAGCAGCGGGCAGGGGGTCTCCGGGGAGCTGTTTTTT. V is TRBV5-1 and J is TRBJ2-2; 7 nucleotides line up with TRBD1. The CDR3 covers 14 residues. CDR1 is SGHRS and CDR2 is YFSETQ in the germline V gene. J lost 6 bases, V lost 4 bases, and 6 bases had no gene match.